This entry describes one T cell receptor (beta chain). Its target antigen remains unknown. No qualities accompany the bases; no much larger clone lies one base away. The sample comes from a study of OX40 agonist ivuxolimab in advanced cancers. About the investigation overall: Ivuxolimab was an agonistic, fully human IgG2 monoclonal antibody directed against OX40 (CD134), a costimulatory receptor. Intravenous ivuxolimab was administered to patients every 2 weeks at six dose levels: 0.01, 0.1, 0.3, 1.5, 3 and 10 mg/kg. Partial responses occurred in three dose-escalation patients, of whom one had hepatocellular carcinoma and two had cutaneous melanoma. Patients were allowed to have had prior anti-PD-1, anti-PD-L1 or anti-CTLA-4 therapy, and 40% of the dose-escalation patients had previously received checkpoint inhibitors. Peripheral TCRbeta sequencing aimed to test whether ivuxolimab altered TCR sequence diversity and caused clonal T-cell expansion. A male proportion of around 80% and a mean age of approximately 58 years, ranging from 23 to 79, were recorded for the dose-escalation cohort. The monotherapy dose-escalation portion (N ≈ 52 patients) of the phase I ivuxolimab trial is reported in the paper. Among the roughly 52 dose-escalation patients, roughly 20 had hepatocellular carcinoma, approximately 15 melanoma, 9 renal cell carcinoma and 9 head and neck cancer.

The CDR3 spans 13 residues, from the cysteine through the phenylalanine. Of all the DNA, just the CDR3 is kept, 39 bases in frame from base 1. V lost 0 bases and J lost 14 bases, and the count of bases not matched to a germline gene is 7. The germline V gene gives CDR1 as SGDLS and CDR2 as YYNGEE. For sequencing of the TCRbeta CDR3 region, genomic DNA was extracted from the sorted cells. TCRbeta CDR3 regions were sequenced using the immunoSEQ Assay. Not all clones reach the TCRdb copy of this immuneACCESS table, which keeps in-frame sequences only. Checked studies attribute under half of the gap to unresolved V genes and leave the rest unexplained. This sample lists 75,000 to 90,000 clones; around 90% were detected once. The top ten hold almost 8.5% of the sample. Study-level results and caveats: Low levels of normalized T-cell clonal expansion were also seen in some patients who did not respond. At doses of 0.1 to 3.0 mg/kg, clonal expansion of both CD4+ and CD8+ T cells in blood was seen between baseline and week 6. In the 0.1-3.0 mg/kg groups, partial responders had among the lowest normalized peripheral clonal expansion, particularly in CD8+ T cells. The antigen specificity of the clonally expanded peripheral T cells was not determined. On average, CD8+ T cells showed more expanded clones than CD4+ T cells after ivuxolimab.

Patients with autoimmune disease history or receiving systemic immunosuppression were excluded from the trial. In every dose cohort, peripheral blood was drawn for TCR sequencing at baseline, cycle 4 day 1, and cycle 7 day 1. Samples came from an open-label, multicenter, first-in-human phase I dose-escalation trial of ivuxolimab. Adults with locally advanced or metastatic head and neck squamous cell, hepatocellular, melanoma or renal cell carcinoma were enrolled in the trial. CD4+ and CD8+ T cells were sorted separately from peripheral blood before TCR sequencing. This specimen was CD4+ or CD8+ T cells sorted from blood, taken in a trial of the OX40 agonist ivuxolimab. The sequence is built from TRBV9 and TRBJ2-1; TRBD2 fits 8 bases in the junction. This TCR came from an adult with an advanced solid tumor such as melanoma, head and neck, liver or kidney cancer. The sequenced DNA: TGTGCCAGCAGCGTAGGGTCTAGCGGGCCGGAGTTCTTC. This is translated as CASSVGSSGPEFF.